These 5 T cell receptor beta chains were sequenced from one sample in a study of blood T cell repertoires in COVID-19. Sequenced by immunoSEQ multiplex PCR; TCRdb stores in-frame clones only, minus some. The repertoire holds 350,000 to 450,000 clones, with 85% as singletons. Sequencing input: peripheral blood. The receptors were sampled from a woman between 18 and 29 years old with acute or convalescent COVID-19.

This clone was observed a handful of times. The chain uses TRBV3-1 (or the pseudogene TRBV3-2) and TRBJ1-4; possible D gene TRBD1, 5 bases. This CDR3 has 15 residues. From germline, CDR1 is LGHDT and CDR2 YNNKEL (reference sequence). Trimming removed 8 bases from V and 0 bases from J, with 13 bases in between. The CDR3 sequence is CASGAAGTTNEKLFF. The DNA for the CDR3 is TGTGCCAGCGGGGCCGCCGGTACAACTAATGAAAAACTGTTTTTT.

The chain joins TRBV12-5 to TRBJ2-6; D may be TRBD2 (5 bases). Trimming removed 2 bases from V and 0 bases from J, with 14 bases in between. Germline CDR1 LGHNT, CDR2 FRNRAP. This CDR3 is 18 amino acids long. CDR3 amino acids: CASGLSGYSGSGANVLTF. In DNA form, the CDR3 reads TGTGCTAGTGGTTTGTCGGGATACAGCGGCTCTGGGGCCAACGTCCTGACTTTC.

The J gene is TRBJ2-5, the V gene TRBV9, with TRBD2 matching over 8 bases. Unmatched junction bases numbered 12, after V lost 3 bases and J lost 5 bases. Looked up from germline, CDR1 is SGDLS and CDR2 is YYNGEE. This CDR3 has 16 residues. Written as DNA, the CDR3 is TGTGCCAGCAGCGAACGCCCCGGGAGGGCTAGGGAGACCCAGTACTTC. This encodes CASSERPGRARETQYF.

This CDR3 reads CASSIGEYSNQPQHF. Here the CDR3 DNA reads TGTGCCAGTAGTATAGGAGAATATAGCAATCAGCCCCAGCATTTT. The chain uses TRBV19 and TRBJ1-5; D remains ambiguous. Germline V gives CDR1 LNHDA, CDR2 SQIVND (reference sequence). The CDR3 is 15 residues long. V was clipped by 1 base and J by 0 bases, with 7 bases between them.

The chain employs TRBV30 and TRBJ1-1, with D perhaps TRBD1 (6 bases). The germline V gene encodes CDR1 GTSNPN and CDR2 SVGIG (reference sequence). Trimming shortened V by 0 bases and J by 4 bases, and 15 bases separated the two germline ends. This CDR3 region has 15 residues. CDR3: CAWSVLGRGSTEAFF. CDR3 DNA sequence: TGTGCCTGGAGTGTACTGGGCAGGGGTAGCACTGAAGCTTTCTTT.